One sample yielded the 25 T cell receptor beta chains listed below, sequenced in a study of molecular identifiers for immune sequencing clone quantification. TCRdb re-derived calls from the PCR reads in MiXCR, one entry per CDR3 protein. The sample includes approximately 670,000 distinct CDR3 sequences, about 20% seen only once; the top ten take 0.85%. The sequenced sample consisted of naive CD8+ T cells from blood, with Jurkat cell RNA spiked in. Subset reported: FACS-sorted CD8+CD4-CCR7+CD45RA+ naive T cells. These receptors all stem from a human donor in good health. Some libraries in this study had Jurkat cell RNA spiked in.

This clonotype was counted at least ten times. This sequence joins TRBV2 and TRBJ2-1, with 9 bases lining up with TRBD2. Per the germline V gene, CDR1 is SNHLY and CDR2 is FYNNEI. V gave up 9 bases and J gave up 6 bases; unmatched junction bases: 9. CDR3 size: 14 residues. The CDR3 protein is CARQAGGRFNEQFF. The CDR3 coding sequence is TGTGCCAGACAGGCGGGGGGGCGATTCAATGAGCAGTTCTTC. Combining the CDR3 with reference TRBV2 and TRBJ2-1 gives the whole variable domain EPEVTQTPSHQVTQMGQEVILRCVPISNHLYFYWYRQILGQKVEFLVSFYNNEISEKSEIFDDQFSVERPDGSNFTLKIRSTKLEDSAMYFCARQAGGRFNEQFFGPGTRLTVL.

This chain joins TRBV29-1 and TRBJ2-4; D gene ambiguous. There are 13 residues in the CDR3. V was cut by 4 bases and J by 1 base, with 8 bases left in between. In germline, CDR1 is SQVTM, CDR2 ANQGSEA. The CDR3 region has the DNA TGCAGCGTTGTTGGGTGGGCCAAAAACATTCAGTACTTC. Translated, it gives CSVVGWAKNIQYF.

As concerns this clonotype: One base away lies a much larger clone, so this may be a sequencing read error. The rearrangement uses TRBV29-1 and TRBJ2-7; 7 nucleotides agree with TRBD1. The length of the CDR3 is 13 residues. The germline CDR1 and CDR2 sequences are SQVTM and ANQGSEA. The CDR3 coding sequence is TGCGGCGTTGTGCAGACAGGGTTCTACGAGCAGTACTTC. Translating gives CGVVQTGFYEQYF.

This clonotype has a count of ten or more. The chain employs TRBV6-2 or TRBV6-3 and TRBJ1-2; D not resolved. In germline, CDR1 is MNHEY, CDR2 SVGEGT. V was trimmed by 5 bases and J by 4 bases, leaving 29 bases between them. This CDR3 has 19 amino acids. The CDR3 DNA follows: TGTGCCAGCAGTCGCCCCTCGACGGTAGCGAGGAGCGTAATCTATGGCTACACCTTC. Encoded protein: CASSRPSTVARSVIYGYTF.

The chain employs TRBV7-9 and TRBJ2-5, with 7 bases fitting TRBD1. The CDR3 has 14 amino acids. After removal of 5 bases from V and 4 bases from J, the junction contained 7 bases not matched to a gene. Germline loops: CDR1 SEHNR, CDR2 FQNEAQ (reference sequence). CDR3 loop: CASSPSAGGETQYF. CDR3 DNA sequence: TGTGCCAGCAGCCCATCCGCAGGGGGAGAGACCCAGTACTTC. The full variable domain, in which reference TRBV7-9 and TRBJ2-5 provide the parts outside the CDR3, is DTGVSQNPRHKITKRGQNVTFRCDPISEHNRLYWYRQTLGQGPEFLTYFQNEAQLEKSRLLSDRFSAERPKGSFSTLEIQRTEQGDSAMYLCASSPSAGGETQYFGPGTRLLVL.

As concerns this clonotype: A much larger clone differs by one base, so this may be a read error. This chain uses TRBV12-3 or TRBV12-4 with TRBJ2-5; 12 bases map to TRBD2. V lost 8 bases to trimming and J lost 3 bases; unmatched junction nucleotides: 10. The CDR3 consists of 16 residues. The CDR3 region has the DNA TGTGCCAGCGGTCCGATGGGACTAGCGGGCGAAGAGACCCAGTACTTC. Translating it yields CASGPMGLAGEETQYF.

This clonotype was observed a single time. V gene TRBV12-3 or TRBV12-4 combines with J gene TRBJ2-7; TRBD2 matches at 8 bases. This CDR3 is built from 14 residues. V shed 5 bases, J shed 3 bases, and the junction held 6 bases outside the gene matches. The CDR3 DNA sequence: TGTGCCAGCAGTCTGGCGGGGGGAATCTACGAGCAGTACTTC. As protein: CASSLAGGIYEQYF.

Worth noting for this clonotype: Just one base apart from a much larger clone, this may be a read error. This chain connects TRBV4-1 to TRBJ2-3; TRBD2 is a possible D gene (5 bases). The CDR3 totals 15 residues. Germline CDR1 MGHRA, CDR2 YSYEKL. Trimming took off 1 base at V and 4 bases at J, with 12 bases between the two ends. The CDR3 nucleotides are TGCGCCAGCAGCCAAGGTCCTCGGGGTTCAGATACGCAGTATTTT. Translating it yields CASSQGPRGSDTQYF.

At least ten counts were recorded for this clonotype. The chain combines TRBV5-6 with TRBJ1-1; D unclear. CDR3 size: 13 residues. Germline V CDR1 and CDR2: SGHDT, YYEEEE. With 3 bases removed from V and 1 base from J, the gap between germline ends came to 7 bases. Written as DNA, the CDR3 is TGTGCCAGCAGCTCGATCACGAACACTGAAGCTTTCTTT. Its translation: CASSSITNTEAFF.

This clonotype was seen ten or more times. The rearrangement uses TRBV6-6 and TRBJ1-2; a possible D gene is TRBD1 (6 bases). The CDR3 extends over 16 amino acids. V lost 7 bases and J 1 base, leaving 19 bases between the germline ends. In germline, CDR1 is MNHNY, CDR2 SVGAGI (reference sequence). CDR3 sequence: CASTFGQSHINYGYTF. The CDR3 bases are TGTGCCAGCACTTTTGGACAGTCTCACATTAACTATGGCTACACCTTC.

In this sample, this clonotype turned up many times. V gene TRBV5-6 combines with J gene TRBJ2-1; D gene uncertain. V lost 0 bases and J 6 bases, leaving 7 bases between the germline ends. Germline V gene data show CDR1 as SGHDT and CDR2 as YYEEEE. This CDR3 is 13 amino acids long. CDR3 DNA: TGTGCCAGCAGCTTGGGCGACCCCAATGAGCAGTTCTTC. Translation gives CASSLGDPNEQFF. Full variable domain (missing parts from reference TRBV5-6 and TRBJ2-1): DAGVTQSPTHLIKTRGQQVTLRCSPKSGHDTVSWYQQALGQGPQFIFQYYEEEERQRGNFPDRFSGHQFPNYSSELNVNALLLGDSALYLCASSLGDPNEQFFGPGTRLTVL.

In this sample, this clonotype turned up many times. The chain is built from TRBV10-2 and TRBJ2-3, with D unresolved. The germline V gene has CDR1 WSHSY and CDR2 SAAADI. With 2 bases removed from V and 4 bases from J, the gap between germline ends came to 7 bases. This CDR3 spans 13 amino acids. This CDR3 reads CASSEGMPDTQYF. In nucleotides, the CDR3 is TGCGCCAGCAGTGAGGGCATGCCAGATACGCAGTATTTT.

Many counts were recorded for this clonotype. This chain uses TRBV6-1 with TRBJ2-7, with D possibly being TRBD1 (6 bases). Germline V lookup: CDR1 MNHNS, CDR2 SASEGT. Deletions cut 10 bases from V and 3 bases from J, with 16 bases between. This CDR3 comprises 13 residues. The CDR3 DNA is TGTGCCACCCCTGGACAGTTGGTCTACGAGCAGTACTTC. Translated, it gives CATPGQLVYEQYF.

The genes are TRBV12-3 or TRBV12-4 and TRBJ1-5; D gene ambiguous. The CDR3 has 15 residues. V lost 3 bases and J lost 0, with 9 bases in between. In nucleotides, the CDR3 is TGTGCCAGCAGTTTTTCCGTGGATAGCAATCAGCCCCAGCATTTT. Its protein product is CASSFSVDSNQPQHF.

Regarding this clonotype: This may be a read error: a much more frequent sequence differs by one nucleotide. No conserved phenylalanine or tryptophan ends this CDR3, so it is likely a read error. V gene TRBV9 combines with J gene TRBJ1-3, with 7 bases identical to TRBD1. The V and J ends lost 3 bases and 3 bases, in that order; junction bases with no gene match: 6. Per germline, CDR1 SGDLS and CDR2 YYNGEE. The CDR3 loop spans 15 amino acids. The CDR3 loop reads CASSALTGLGNTIYY. In nucleotides, the CDR3 is TGTGCCAGCAGCGCTCTGACAGGGCTTGGAAACACCATATATTAT.

The rearrangement uses TRBV7-9 and TRBJ2-1; 10 bases map to TRBD1. Germline CDR1 is SEHNR and CDR2 is FQNEAQ (reference sequence). The length of the CDR3 is 17 residues. V shed 6 bases, J shed 7 bases, and the junction held 15 bases outside the gene matches. The CDR3 bases are TGTGCCAGCAGTCCTAGCCTTAGACAGGGGGCCGGGAATGAGCAGTTCTTC. It is translated as CASSPSLRQGAGNEQFF.

This clonotype was seen more than once but under ten times. This chain uses TRBV20-1 with TRBJ2-2; the D is unclear. With 6 bases removed from V and 1 base from J, the gap between germline ends came to 6 bases. The CDR3 consists of 12 residues. Germline lookup yields CDR1 DFQATT and CDR2 SNEGSKA (reference sequence). CDR3 sequence: CSAHENTGELFF. The CDR3 coding sequence is TGCAGTGCCCATGAGAACACCGGGGAGCTGTTTTTT.

With regard to this clonotype: A much larger clone is a single base away; this may be a read error. This chain uses TRBV19 with TRBJ2-7, with 8 bases matching TRBD1. The CDR3 has 15 residues. Germline V lookup: CDR1 LNHDA, CDR2 SQIVND (reference sequence). The CDR3 bases are TGTGCCAGTAGTATTGGACAGGGTCTATCCTACGAGCAGTGCTTC. Protein product: CASSIGQGLSYEQCF. Filled out from reference TRBV19 and TRBJ2-7, the complete variable domain reads DGGITQSPKYLFRKEGQNVTLSCEQNLNHDAMYWYRQDPGQGLRLIYYSQIVNDFQKGDIAEGYSVSREKKESFPLTVTSAQKNPTAFYLCASSIGQGLSYEQCFGPGTRLTVT.

This clonotype was observed at least ten times. The gene calls are TRBV12-3 or TRBV12-4 and TRBJ1-1; D is unclear. Trimming took 6 bases from V and 4 from J, leaving 15 bases between them. This CDR3 comprises 14 residues. The CDR3 reads CASSPTVGGTEAFF. The CDR3 DNA reads as TGTGCCAGCAGCCCGACCGTGGGCGGCACTGAAGCTTTCTTT.

This clonotype was seen many times. J is TRBJ2-7 and V is TRBV5-1; the D is unclear. This CDR3 has 13 residues. The ends were cut back, 3 bases at V and 0 bases at J, with 7 bases in the middle. Germline CDR1 and CDR2: SGHRS and YFSETQ. CDR3 region: CASSSMTSYEQYF. In DNA, the CDR3 is TGCGCCAGCAGCTCTATGACCTCCTACGAGCAGTACTTC.

This clonotype has at least ten counts. The chain is built from TRBV27 and TRBJ2-7; 8 bases align to TRBD1. The CDR3 covers 15 residues. The germline CDR1 and CDR2 sequences are MNHEY and SMNVEV (reference sequence). Trimming at V came to 2 bases and at J to 5 bases, leaving 8 bases not matched to a gene. The CDR3 sequence is CASSLGGTGFNEQYF. The DNA for the CDR3 is TGTGCCAGCAGTTTAGGAGGGACAGGTTTCAACGAGCAGTACTTC.

V and J are TRBV29-1 and TRBJ2-1, with 9 nucleotides matching TRBD1. V lost 0 bases, J lost 2 bases, and 17 bases stayed unmatched. The CDR3 runs to 20 residues. Looked up from germline, CDR1 is SQVTM and CDR2 is ANQGSEA. CDR3 loop: CSVEDPRTGEKESAYNEQFF. In DNA, the CDR3 is TGCAGCGTTGAAGATCCTAGGACAGGGGAGAAGGAGAGTGCCTACAATGAGCAGTTCTTC.

This clonotype was seen ten or more times. The chain joins TRBV7-9 to TRBJ1-1, with 7 bases identical to TRBD1. CDR1 SEHNR and CDR2 FQNEAQ come from the germline V gene (reference sequence). This CDR3 has 15 amino acids. The V segment lost 4 bases and the J segment 1 base; nucleotides outside the gene matches: 6. This CDR3 is CASSSWDRKNTEAFF. As DNA, the CDR3 is TGTGCCAGCAGCTCCTGGGACAGAAAGAACACTGAAGCTTTCTTT.

This rearrangement joins TRBV28 to TRBJ1-1, with D possibly TRBD1 on 5 matching bases. V lost 3 bases and J 7 bases, leaving 18 bases between the germline ends. The CDR3 has 15 residues. Per the germline V gene, CDR1 is MDHEN and CDR2 is SYDVKM. The CDR3 region has the DNA TGTGCCAGCAGTTTTGTAAGGAGCCTGGGGGGTGAAGCTTTCTTT. Its translation: CASSFVRSLGGEAFF.

In its sample, this clonotype was seen many times. The chain uses TRBV4-3 and TRBJ1-1, with TRBD1 identical over 9 bases. This CDR3 is 17 amino acids long. CDR1 and CDR2 (germline): LGHNA, YSLEER. With 0 bases clipped from V and 1 base from J, the junction kept 6 bases outside the gene matches. CDR3 DNA: TGCGCCAGCAGCCAAGATAGAACAGGGGGCCAGAACACTGAAGCTTTCTTT. Translated: CASSQDRTGGQNTEAFF.